Presented here are 30 T cell receptor beta chains from one specimen sequenced in a study of CD8+CD57+ T cells in acquired aplastic anemia. Genomic DNA templated the TCR beta VDJ and CDR3 profiling. TCRdb re-called the reads through MiXCR, storing one row per CDR3 protein. The sample gives hundreds of thousands of distinct CDR3 sequences, around 68% of which show up once; approximately 3.9% is in the top ten. The sequenced sample was sorted CD4+, CD8+, or CD8+CD57+ T cells (not recorded which) from PBMCs. The receptors stem from a human donor in good health, serving as a control.

The chain has TRBV12-3 or TRBV12-4 and TRBJ1-2; D remains ambiguous. Trimming took off 10 bases at V and 5 bases at J, with 17 bases between the two ends. The CDR3 length is 13 residues. The CDR3 region is CATATAGIYGYTF. CDR3 DNA sequence: TGTGCCACCGCAACAGCCGGCATATATGGCTACACCTTC.

This clonotype has just a few counts. CDR3 residues: CSVVGTATEAFF. The CDR3 nucleotides read TGCAGCGTTGTCGGGACAGCCACTGAAGCTTTCTTT. This rearrangement joins TRBV29-1 to TRBJ1-1, with 7 bases matching TRBD1. J lost 4 bases, V lost 4 bases, and 3 bases had no gene match. The CDR3 has 12 amino acids. Germline assignment: CDR1 SQVTM and CDR2 ANQGSEA. Full variable domain (missing parts from reference TRBV29-1 and TRBJ1-1): SAVISQKPSRDICQRGTSLTIQCQVDSQVTMMFWYRQQPGQSLTLIATANQGSEATYESGFVIDKFPISRPNLTFSTLTVSNMSPEDSSIYLCSVVGTATEAFFGQGTRLTVV.

The chain combines TRBV6-2 or TRBV6-3 with TRBJ1-4; the D gene is possibly TRBD1 (6 bases). Germline V lookup: CDR1 MNHEY, CDR2 SVGEGT. The CDR3 is 14 residues long. V gave up 8 bases and J gave up 10 bases, with 20 bases separating them. DNA for the CDR3: TGTGCCAGCCAGGGTGACGGGGGGCTGGGAAAACTGTTTTTT. Protein: CASQGDGGLGKLFF.

This clonotype turned up a few times. The CDR3 loop is CASSPGPGNQPQHF. The CDR3 coding sequence is TGTGCCAGCAGTCCCGGACCGGGCAATCAGCCCCAGCATTTT. This chain joins TRBV6-1 and TRBJ1-5; D call uncertain. Per germline, CDR1 MNHNS and CDR2 SASEGT. The V end lost 5 bases, the J end lost 2 bases, and 10 bases lay between the germline ends. CDR3 length: 14 amino acids.

The chain recombines TRBV2 with TRBJ1-6, with D perhaps TRBD1 (5 bases). The germline V and J ends were trimmed by 7 bases and 7 bases, with 14 bases remaining between them. CDR1 and CDR2 from the germline V gene are SNHLY and FYNNEI. The CDR3 spans 14 residues. This chain's CDR3 is CASKRAGRNSPLHF. The CDR3 nucleotides read TGTGCCAGCAAGAGGGCGGGGCGAAATTCACCCCTCCACTTT.

This clonotype was observed once. The chain has TRBV20-1 and TRBJ2-7; D call uncertain. Per the germline V gene, CDR1 is DFQATT and CDR2 is SNEGSKA (reference sequence). This CDR3 region has 12 residues. V lost 6 bases and J 11 bases, leaving 20 bases between the germline ends. CDR3 in DNA: TGCAGTGCGGAACACCATATATTTGAGAAGTACTTC. Translating gives CSAEHHIFEKYF.

As regards this clonotype: A read error may account for a junction end that differs from germline. This rearrangement joins TRBV7-2 to TRBJ1-6; D is unclear. The CDR3 is made up of 16 amino acids. CDR1 and CDR2 (germline): SGHTA, FQGNSA. DNA of the CDR3: TGCGCCAGCAGCCTCTCCGAGGTAGGGCGTTCTTCACCCCTCCACTTT. Translation: CASSLSEVGRSSPLHF.

This rearrangement joins TRBV9 to TRBJ2-6; D not resolved. With 0 bases removed from V and 14 bases from J, the gap between germline ends came to 21 bases. Germline lookup yields CDR1 SGDLS and CDR2 YYNGEE. This CDR3 region has 16 residues. CDR3 protein: CASSVGQVAADTLLTF. In DNA, the CDR3 is TGTGCCAGCAGCGTAGGGCAGGTTGCTGCAGATACGCTCCTGACTTTC. Variable domain in full (rest from reference TRBV9 and TRBJ2-6): DSGVTQTPKHLITATGQRVTLRCSPRSGDLSVYWYQQSLDQGLQFLIQYYNGEERAKGNILERFSAQQFPDLHSELNLSSLELGDSALYFCASSVGQVAADTLLTFGAGSRLTVL.

With regard to this clonotype: Lacking the conserved final phenylalanine or tryptophan, this CDR3 likely reflects a read error. No DNA is shown, since the ends of the CDR3 on it are uncertain; the CDR3 is the one TCRdb lists. This sequence joins TRBV24-1 and TRBJ1-4. CDR1 is KGHDR and CDR2 is SFDVKD in the germline V gene. The CDR3 sequence runs 10 residues, both termini included. The CDR3 sequence is CATRYGKLSL.

About this clonotype itself: Without the conserved terminal phenylalanine or tryptophan, this CDR3 likely stems from a read error. No DNA is shown, since the ends of the CDR3 on it are uncertain; the CDR3 is the one TCRdb lists. V usage is TRBV7-2 and J usage is TRBJ1-2. Germline CDR1 reads SGHTA; CDR2 reads FQGNSA. The CDR3 is made up of 13 amino acids, end residues included. The CDR3 region is CASSLNVAGGNEQ.

Many counts were recorded for this clonotype. The chain combines TRBV10-3 with TRBJ2-5, with 9 bases identical to TRBD2. The V and J ends lost 6 bases and 1 base, in that order; junction bases with no gene match: 12. The CDR3 consists of 17 residues. CDR1 is ENHRY, CDR2 SYGVKD, per germline. Here the CDR3 reads CAIRDSGGRMGQETQYF. The CDR3 DNA reads as TGTGCCATCAGGGATAGCGGGGGCCGAATGGGCCAAGAGACCCAGTACTTC.

The chain recombines TRBV9 with TRBJ2-7; D may match TRBD1 or TRBD2 (6 bases each). There are 16 residues in the CDR3. V was clipped by 6 bases and J by 8 bases, with 27 bases between them. The V gene's germline CDR1 is SGDLS and CDR2 YYNGEE. For the CDR3, the DNA is TGTGCCAGCAACCGACTAGAAGGGGGTTCCCCCGACAAGCAGTACTTC. It specifies CASNRLEGGSPDKQYF.

This clonotype was found many times. V and J are TRBV6-6 and TRBJ1-1; no clear D. The V end lost 0 bases, the J end lost 1 base, and 9 bases lay between the germline ends. From germline, CDR1 is MNHNY and CDR2 SVGAGI (reference sequence). There are 15 residues in the CDR3. The CDR3 DNA sequence: TGTGCCAGCAGTTACTCGAGAGGGAGGAACACTGAAGCTTTCTTT. It is translated as CASSYSRGRNTEAFF.

The CDR3 here is CASSRLAGRGTQYF. The CDR3, as DNA: TGTGCCAGCAGTAGACTAGCGGGGCGAGGGACCCAGTACTTC. The chain couples TRBV6-4 to TRBJ2-5; 11 nucleotides line up with TRBD2. CDR1 and CDR2 from the germline V gene are MRHNA and SNTAGT. Germline trimming cut 5 bases from V and 7 bases from J; bases unmatched to any gene: 6. CDR3 length: 14 residues.

V is TRBV5-1 and J is TRBJ1-5; D is perhaps TRBD1 (5 bases). V lost 4 bases and J 6 bases, leaving 17 bases between the germline ends. CDR1 SGHRS and CDR2 YFSETQ come from the germline V gene. The CDR3 is made up of 15 amino acids. The DNA of the CDR3 is TGCGCCAGCAGCGCCCAGGGAAGGGGCGGTCAGCCCCAGCATTTT. Its translation: CASSAQGRGGQPQHF.

With respect to this clonotype: A junction boundary mismatches the germline segment, possibly from a read error. The rearrangement links TRBV7-2 to TRBJ2-5; D is possibly TRBD1 or TRBD2 (5 bases each). This CDR3 has 14 residues. Germline CDR1 is SGHTA and CDR2 is FQGNSA. In DNA form, the CDR3 reads TGTGCCAGCAGCCCGGAGAGGGGCCAAGAGGCGGAGCAGTTC. This encodes CASSPERGQEAEQF.

This clonotype was counted once. The chain uses TRBV12-5 and TRBJ1-1, with D uncertain. Germline V gives CDR1 LGHNT, CDR2 FRNRAP. V shed 4 bases and J shed 3 bases, with 6 bases lying between them. This CDR3 is built from 12 residues. CDR3 coding DNA: TGTGCTAGTGGTTCCATGGACACTGAAGCTTTCTTT. Protein: CASGSMDTEAFF.

The sample holds one count of this clonotype. The chain employs TRBV7-6 and TRBJ2-3; D not certain. Germline values: CDR1 SGHVS, CDR2 FNYEAQ. The CDR3 contains 14 residues. V was shortened by 2 bases and J by 2 bases, with 8 bases between the two germline ends. The DNA of the CDR3 is TGTGCCAGCAGCTTAAACATGACCACAGATACGCAGTATTTT. It encodes CASSLNMTTDTQYF.

There are many counts of this clonotype. The chain has TRBV12-3 or TRBV12-4 and TRBJ1-3; D possibly corresponds to TRBD1 (6 bases). The CDR3 totals 16 residues. Deletions cut 2 bases from V and 0 bases from J, with 11 bases between. The CDR3 is CASSLHYRASGNTIYF. Here the CDR3 DNA reads TGTGCCAGCAGTTTACATTACAGGGCCTCTGGAAACACCATATATTTT.

Points on this clonotype: Since the CDR3 does not end with the conserved phenylalanine or tryptophan, this likely comes from a read error. The J gene is TRBJ1-1, the V gene TRBV25-1, with 9 bases aligning to TRBD1. Germline values: CDR1 MGHDK, CDR2 SYGVNS. The CDR3 runs 16 residues. V dropped 5 bases and J dropped 1; count of bases not matched to a gene: 8. The CDR3 nucleotides read TGTGCCAGCAGTATCCAACAGGGGGCGAGGAACACTGAAGCTTTCCTT. Translated, it gives CASSIQQGARNTEAFL.

In this sample, this clonotype turned up many times. The chain joins TRBV2 to TRBJ1-1, with no clear D. CDR1 is SNHLY and CDR2 is FYNNEI in the germline V gene. V lost 3 bases to trimming and J lost 10 bases, with 12 bases between them. This CDR3 is 12 amino acids long. CDR3 in amino acids: CASSDLMVRAFF. The DNA for the CDR3 is TGTGCCAGCAGTGATTTAATGGTAAGAGCTTTCTTT.

At least ten counts were recorded for this clonotype. The J gene is TRBJ2-2, the V gene TRBV9; maybe TRBD1 (6 bases). This CDR3 is built from 16 residues. Germline CDR1 reads SGDLS; CDR2 reads YYNGEE. Trimming took off 3 bases at V and 0 bases at J, with 12 bases between the two ends. CDR3 in amino acids: CASSARTVSNTGELFF. The CDR3 region has the DNA TGTGCCAGCAGCGCTAGGACAGTCTCGAACACCGGGGAGCTGTTTTTT.

This clonotype has a count of ten or more. The J gene is TRBJ1-4, the V gene TRBV6-5, with D possibly being TRBD1 (6 bases). Trimming cost V 6 bases and J 8 bases, with 16 bases left between them. Germline lookup yields CDR1 MNHEY and CDR2 SVGAGI. This CDR3 comprises 14 residues. This CDR3 is CASSQQGAGEKLFF. The CDR3 coding sequence is TGTGCCAGCAGCCAACAGGGAGCCGGAGAAAAACTGTTTTTT.

Comment on this clonotype: An end of the junction differs from the germline gene, which may be a read error. This chain uses TRBV20-1 with TRBJ2-6; a weak D match, TRBD1 (5 bases). Germline CDR1 and CDR2: DFQATT and SNEGSKA (reference sequence). The CDR3 is 14 residues long. In DNA form, the CDR3 reads TGCAGTGCCCGAACGCGACCTGGGGCCAACGTCCTGGCTTTC. It encodes CSARTRPGANVLAF.

With respect to this clonotype: Germline and junction disagree at one end, which may indicate a read error. This CDR3 is CASSVGPKDKLFYF. The CDR3 bases are TGTGCCAGCAGCGTAGGACCTAAGGATAAACTGTTTTATTTT. The chain combines TRBV9 with TRBJ1-5, with D unclear. Per the germline V gene, CDR1 is SGDLS and CDR2 is YYNGEE. This CDR3 comprises 14 residues. The full variable domain, with the rest looked up from reference TRBV9 and TRBJ1-5, is DSGVTQTPKHLITATGQRVTLRCSPRSGDLSVYWYQQSLDQGLQFLIQYYNGEERAKGNILERFSAQQFPDLHSELNLSSLELGDSALYFCASSVGPKDKLFYFGDGTRLSIL.

Only a few counts were recorded for this clonotype. One junction end does not reproduce the germline sequence, and a read error may be involved. V usage is TRBV29-1 and J usage is TRBJ1-1; no reliable D call. The CDR3 runs 14 residues. Germline-derived CDR1 and CDR2 are SQVTM and ANQGSEA. This chain's CDR3 is CSVVMSGQNTEAFF. CDR3 DNA: TGCAGCGTTGTGATGTCAGGCCAGAACACCGAAGCTTTCTTT.

This clonotype is a singleton in its sample. At one boundary the junction diverges from the germline segment, which might be a read error. The chain has TRBV5-1 and TRBJ1-2, with no clear D. The CDR3 is 15 residues long. Germline assignment: CDR1 SGHRS and CDR2 YFSETQ. The CDR3 DNA reads as TGCGCCACCAGCTGGGATAGGTTTAATAACTATGGCTACACCTTC. It translates to CATSWDRFNNYGYTF.

The chain employs TRBV19 and TRBJ2-7; 11 bases are a match to TRBD1. The germline V gene has CDR1 LNHDA and CDR2 SQIVND (reference sequence). The CDR3 spans 15 residues. V was pared by 5 bases and J by 0 bases, with 3 bases of the junction left unmatched. The CDR3 DNA sequence: TGTGCCAGTAGTCGGGGGACAGGGGGCTCCTACGAGCAGTACTTC. It yields the protein CASSRGTGGSYEQYF.

The CDR3 loop reads CASSFAGTYKQYFF. As DNA, the CDR3 is TGTGCCAGCAGCTTCGCTGGCACCTACAAGCAGTACTTCTTC. The rearrangement joins TRBV7-9 to TRBJ2-1, with D unresolved. This CDR3 region has 14 residues. Germline CDR1 and CDR2: SEHNR and FQNEAQ (reference sequence). Trimming removed 3 bases from V and 16 bases from J, with 22 bases in between.

The chain uses TRBV15 and TRBJ2-1; TRBD1 matches at 8 bases. J gave up 3 bases and V 3 bases, and 10 bases lay outside the gene matches. Germline V gene lookup returns CDR1 LNHNV and CDR2 YYDKDF (reference sequence). There are 17 residues in the CDR3. In nucleotides, the CDR3 is TGTGCCACCAGCAGTCCGTACGGGACAGGCAACTACAATGAGCAGTTCTTC. Amino acids: CATSSPYGTGNYNEQFF.